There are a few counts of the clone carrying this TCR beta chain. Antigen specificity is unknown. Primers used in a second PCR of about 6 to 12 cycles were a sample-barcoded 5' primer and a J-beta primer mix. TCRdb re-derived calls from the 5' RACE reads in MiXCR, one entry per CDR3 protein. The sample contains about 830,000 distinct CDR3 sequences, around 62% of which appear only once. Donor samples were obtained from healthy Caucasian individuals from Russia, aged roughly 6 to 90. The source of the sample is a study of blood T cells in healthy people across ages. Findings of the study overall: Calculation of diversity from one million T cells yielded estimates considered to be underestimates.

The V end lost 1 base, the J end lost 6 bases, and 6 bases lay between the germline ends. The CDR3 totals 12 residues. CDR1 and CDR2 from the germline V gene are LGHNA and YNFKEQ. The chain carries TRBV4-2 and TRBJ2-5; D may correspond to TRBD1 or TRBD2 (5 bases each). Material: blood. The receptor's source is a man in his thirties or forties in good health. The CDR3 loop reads CASSQGGKTQYF. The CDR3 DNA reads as TGTGCCAGCAGCCAAGGGGGGAAGACCCAGTACTTC.